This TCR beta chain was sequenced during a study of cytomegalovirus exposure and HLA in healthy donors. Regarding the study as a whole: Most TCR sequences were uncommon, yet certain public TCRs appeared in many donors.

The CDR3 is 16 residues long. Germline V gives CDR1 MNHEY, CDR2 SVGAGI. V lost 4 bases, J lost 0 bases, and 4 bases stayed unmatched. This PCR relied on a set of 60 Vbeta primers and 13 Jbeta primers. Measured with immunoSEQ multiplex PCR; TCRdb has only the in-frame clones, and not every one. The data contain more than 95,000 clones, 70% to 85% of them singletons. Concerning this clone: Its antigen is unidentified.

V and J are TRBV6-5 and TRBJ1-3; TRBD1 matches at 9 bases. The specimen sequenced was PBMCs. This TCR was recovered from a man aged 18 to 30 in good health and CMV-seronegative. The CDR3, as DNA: TGTGCCAGCAGTTTTTCGACAGGGGGCTCTGGAAACACCATATATTTT. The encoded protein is CASSFSTGGSGNTIYF.